This paragraph covers one T cell receptor beta chain sequence. Lacking the conserved final phenylalanine or tryptophan, this CDR3 likely reflects a read error. It is unclear where the CDR3 begins or ends on the DNA, so no DNA is shown, and the CDR3 is as TCRdb lists it. A modified ARM-PCR protocol with three rounds of nested PCR amplified TCRbeta. From the multiplex PCR reads, TCRdb called clonotypes with MiXCR, one entry per CDR3 protein. The sample consists of more than 85,000 distinct CDR3 sequences, 84% of them appearing once. The record originates from a study of tumor and adjacent non-tumor tissue in lung cancer. Inclusive of both ends, the CDR3 amounts to 13 amino acids. The template was RNA from unsorted bulk tissue.

Sample: lung tumor tissue. The receptor was derived from a man aged 65 to 85 with non-small cell lung cancer. The chain uses TRBV12-3 or TRBV12-4 and TRBJ1-1; TRBD1, the table's D call, was not compared with the DNA. The CDR3 here is CATSGGARTEASL.